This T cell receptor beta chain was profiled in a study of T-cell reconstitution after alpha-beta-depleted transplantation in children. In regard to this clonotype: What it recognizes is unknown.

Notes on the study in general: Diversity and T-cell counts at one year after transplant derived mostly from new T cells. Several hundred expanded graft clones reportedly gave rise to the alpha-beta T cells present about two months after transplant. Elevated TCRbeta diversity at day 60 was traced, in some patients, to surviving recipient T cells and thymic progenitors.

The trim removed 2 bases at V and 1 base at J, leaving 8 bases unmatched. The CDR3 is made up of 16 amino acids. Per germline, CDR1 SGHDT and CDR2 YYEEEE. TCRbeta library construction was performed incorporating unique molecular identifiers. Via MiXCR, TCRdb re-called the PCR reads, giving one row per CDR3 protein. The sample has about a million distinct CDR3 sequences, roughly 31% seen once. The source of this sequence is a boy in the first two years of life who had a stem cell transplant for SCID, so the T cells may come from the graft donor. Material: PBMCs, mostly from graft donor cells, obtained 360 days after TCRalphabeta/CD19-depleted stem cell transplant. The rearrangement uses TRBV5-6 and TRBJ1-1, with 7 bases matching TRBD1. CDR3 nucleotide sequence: TGTGCCAGCAGCTTCGTGGACAGGAGGTGGAACACTGAAGCTTTCTTT. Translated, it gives CASSFVDRRWNTEAFF.